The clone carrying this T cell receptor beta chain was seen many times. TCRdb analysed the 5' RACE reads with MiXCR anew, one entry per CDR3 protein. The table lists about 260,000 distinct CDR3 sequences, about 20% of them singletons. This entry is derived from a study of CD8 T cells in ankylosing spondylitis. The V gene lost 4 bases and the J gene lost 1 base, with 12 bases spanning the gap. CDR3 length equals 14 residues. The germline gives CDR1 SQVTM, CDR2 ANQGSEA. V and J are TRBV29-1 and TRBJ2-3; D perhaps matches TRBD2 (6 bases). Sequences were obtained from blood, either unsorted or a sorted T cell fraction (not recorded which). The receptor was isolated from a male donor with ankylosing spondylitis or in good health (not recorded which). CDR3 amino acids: CSVAGRDGTDTQYF. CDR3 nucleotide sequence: TGCAGCGTTGCTGGGCGGGATGGCACAGATACGCAGTATTTT.